This TCR beta chain comes out of a study of blood T cell repertoires in COVID-19. Here immunoSEQ multiplex PCR was the method, and the copy in TCRdb shows in-frame clones only, minus some. The sample yields 250,000 or so clones, 80% to 90% seen once. Trimming pared 3 bases from V and 3 bases from J, leaving 18 bases between. The CDR3 spans 16 residues. Germline CDR1 is SGHVS and CDR2 is FQNEAQ. The specimen sequenced was peripheral blood. The V gene is TRBV7-8, the J gene TRBJ2-7; D is perhaps TRBD1 (6 bases). This receptor was obtained from a man aged 50-59 years with acute or convalescent COVID-19. CDR3 coding DNA: TGTGCCAGCAGCTTCCCGGCAGGGGCCCAAAACTACGAGCAGTACTTC. Translation: CASSFPAGAQNYEQYF.